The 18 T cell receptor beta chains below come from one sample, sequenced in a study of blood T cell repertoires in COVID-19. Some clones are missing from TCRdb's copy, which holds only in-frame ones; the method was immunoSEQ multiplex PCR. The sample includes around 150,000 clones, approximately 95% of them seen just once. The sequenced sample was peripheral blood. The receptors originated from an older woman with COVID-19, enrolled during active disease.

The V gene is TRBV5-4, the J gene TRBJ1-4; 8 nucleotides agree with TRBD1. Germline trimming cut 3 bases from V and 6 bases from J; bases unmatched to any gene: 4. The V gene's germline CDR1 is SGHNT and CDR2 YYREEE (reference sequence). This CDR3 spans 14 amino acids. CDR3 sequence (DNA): TGTGCCAGCAGCTCACAGGGGGGGGATGAAAAACTGTTTTTT. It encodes CASSSQGGDEKLFF. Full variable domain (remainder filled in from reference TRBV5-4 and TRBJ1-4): ETGVTQSPTHLIKTRGQQVTLRCSSQSGHNTVSWYQQALGQGPQFIFQYYREEENGRGNFPPRFSGLQFPNYSSELNVNALELDDSALYLCASSSQGGDEKLFFGSGTQLSVL.

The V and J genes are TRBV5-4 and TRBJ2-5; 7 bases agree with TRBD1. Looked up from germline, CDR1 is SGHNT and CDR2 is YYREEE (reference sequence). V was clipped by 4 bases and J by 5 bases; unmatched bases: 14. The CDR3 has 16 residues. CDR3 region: CASSGLGTEKRETQYF. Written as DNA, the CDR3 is TGTGCCAGCAGCGGCTTAGGGACAGAGAAACGGGAGACCCAGTACTTC. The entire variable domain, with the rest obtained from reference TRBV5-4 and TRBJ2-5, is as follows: ETGVTQSPTHLIKTRGQQVTLRCSSQSGHNTVSWYQQALGQGPQFIFQYYREEENGRGNFPPRFSGLQFPNYSSELNVNALELDDSALYLCASSGLGTEKRETQYFGPGTRLLVL.

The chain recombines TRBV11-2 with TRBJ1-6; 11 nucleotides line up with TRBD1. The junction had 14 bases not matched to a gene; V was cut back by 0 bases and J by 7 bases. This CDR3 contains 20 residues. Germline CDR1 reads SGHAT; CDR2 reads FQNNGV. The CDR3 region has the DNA TGTGCCAGCAGCTTAGATCGAAGGACAGGGGGCACCGCATGGAATTCACCCCTCCACTTT. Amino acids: CASSLDRRTGGTAWNSPLHF. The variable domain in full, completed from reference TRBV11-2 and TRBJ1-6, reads EAGVAQSPRYKIIEKRQSVAFWCNPISGHATLYWYQQILGQGPKLLIQFQNNGVVDDSQLPKDRFSAERLKGVDSTLKIQPAKLEDSAVYLCASSLDRRTGGTAWNSPLHFGNGTRLTVT.

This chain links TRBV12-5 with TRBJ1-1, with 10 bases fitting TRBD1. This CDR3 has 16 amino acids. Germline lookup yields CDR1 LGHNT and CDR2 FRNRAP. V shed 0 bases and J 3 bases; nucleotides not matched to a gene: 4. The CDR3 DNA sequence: TGTGCTAGTGGTTTGGTACTGGGACAGGGGTACACTGAAGCTTTCTTT. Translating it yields CASGLVLGQGYTEAFF.

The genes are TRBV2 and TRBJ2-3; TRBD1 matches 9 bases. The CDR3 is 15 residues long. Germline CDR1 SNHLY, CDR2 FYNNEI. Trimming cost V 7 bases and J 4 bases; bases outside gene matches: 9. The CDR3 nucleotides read TGTGCCAGCACCCCCGGGACAGGGATCGCAGATACGCAGTATTTT. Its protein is CASTPGTGIADTQYF.

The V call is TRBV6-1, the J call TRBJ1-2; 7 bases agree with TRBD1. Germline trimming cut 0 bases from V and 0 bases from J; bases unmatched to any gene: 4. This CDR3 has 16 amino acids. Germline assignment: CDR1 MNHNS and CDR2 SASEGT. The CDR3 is CASSEAGQVANYGYTF. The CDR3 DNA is TGTGCCAGCAGTGAAGCTGGACAGGTTGCTAACTATGGCTACACCTTC.

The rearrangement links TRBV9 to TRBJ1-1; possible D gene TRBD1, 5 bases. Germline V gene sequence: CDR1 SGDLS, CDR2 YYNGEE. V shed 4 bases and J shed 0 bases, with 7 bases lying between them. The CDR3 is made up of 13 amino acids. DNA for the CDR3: TGTGCCAGCAGCAAGGGGCTGAACACTGAAGCTTTCTTT. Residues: CASSKGLNTEAFF.

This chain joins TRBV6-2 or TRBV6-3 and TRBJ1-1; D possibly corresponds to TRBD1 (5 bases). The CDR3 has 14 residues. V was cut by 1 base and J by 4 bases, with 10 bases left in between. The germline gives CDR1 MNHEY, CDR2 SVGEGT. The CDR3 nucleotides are TGTGCCAGCAGTTACTTTGGGGGAGGCACTGAAGCTTTCTTT. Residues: CASSYFGGGTEAFF.

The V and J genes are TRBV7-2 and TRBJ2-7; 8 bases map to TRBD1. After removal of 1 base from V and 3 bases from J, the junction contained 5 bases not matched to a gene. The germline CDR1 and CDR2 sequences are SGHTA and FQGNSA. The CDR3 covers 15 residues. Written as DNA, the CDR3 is TGTGCCAGCAGCTTAGGTGGGACAGGATTCTACGAGCAGTACTTC. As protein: CASSLGGTGFYEQYF. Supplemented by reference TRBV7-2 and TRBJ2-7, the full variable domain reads GAGVSQSPSNKVTEKGKDVELRCDPISGHTALYWYRQSLGQGLEFLIYFQGNSAPDKSGLPSDRFSAERTGGSVSTLTIQRTQQEDSAVYLCASSLGGTGFYEQYFGPGTRLTVT.

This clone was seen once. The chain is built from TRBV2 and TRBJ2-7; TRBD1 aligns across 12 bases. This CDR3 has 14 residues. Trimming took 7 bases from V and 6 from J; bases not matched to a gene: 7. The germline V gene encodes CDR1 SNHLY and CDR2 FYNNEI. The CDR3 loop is CASTGTGGFGEQYF. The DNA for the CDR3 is TGTGCCAGCACCGGGACAGGGGGCTTTGGCGAGCAGTACTTC.

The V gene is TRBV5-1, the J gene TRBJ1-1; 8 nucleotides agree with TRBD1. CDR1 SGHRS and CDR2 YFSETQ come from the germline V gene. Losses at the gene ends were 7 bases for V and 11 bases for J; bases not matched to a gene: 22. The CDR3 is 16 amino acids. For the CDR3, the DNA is TGCGCCAGCGCGACCGGGACAGGATATGATCCCGGGGGGGCTTTCTTT. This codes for CASATGTGYDPGGAFF.

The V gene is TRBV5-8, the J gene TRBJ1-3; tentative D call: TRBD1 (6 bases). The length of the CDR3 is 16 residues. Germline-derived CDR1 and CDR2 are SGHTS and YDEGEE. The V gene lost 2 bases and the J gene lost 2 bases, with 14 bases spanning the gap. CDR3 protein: CASSFWGGRAGNTIYF. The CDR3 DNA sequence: TGTGCCAGCAGCTTTTGGGGGGGCCGCGCTGGAAACACCATATATTTT.

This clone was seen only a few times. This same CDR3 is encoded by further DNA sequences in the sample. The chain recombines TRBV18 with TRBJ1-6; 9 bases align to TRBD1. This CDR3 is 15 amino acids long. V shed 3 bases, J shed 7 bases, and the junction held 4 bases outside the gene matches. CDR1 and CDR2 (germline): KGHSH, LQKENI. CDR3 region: CASSPGGQGNSPLHF. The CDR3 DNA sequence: TGTGCCAGCTCACCGGGAGGACAGGGGAATTCACCCCTCCACTTT.

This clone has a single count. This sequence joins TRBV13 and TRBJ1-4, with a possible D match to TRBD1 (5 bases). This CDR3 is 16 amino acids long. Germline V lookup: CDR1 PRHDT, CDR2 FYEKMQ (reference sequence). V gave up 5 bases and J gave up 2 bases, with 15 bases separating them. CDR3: CASSTAPGLTNEKLFF. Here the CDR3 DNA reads TGTGCCAGCAGCACGGCCCCGGGACTCACTAATGAAAAACTGTTTTTT.

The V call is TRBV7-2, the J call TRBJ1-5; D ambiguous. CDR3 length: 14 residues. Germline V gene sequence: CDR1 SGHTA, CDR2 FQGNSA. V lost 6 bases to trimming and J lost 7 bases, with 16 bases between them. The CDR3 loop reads CASSLDSRRQPQHF. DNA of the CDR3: TGTGCCAGCAGTTTGGACTCGAGACGCCAGCCCCAGCATTTT.

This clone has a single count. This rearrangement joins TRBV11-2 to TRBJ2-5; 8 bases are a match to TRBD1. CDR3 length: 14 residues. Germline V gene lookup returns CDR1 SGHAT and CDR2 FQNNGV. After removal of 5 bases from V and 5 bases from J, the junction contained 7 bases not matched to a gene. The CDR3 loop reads CASSLRTGGETQYF. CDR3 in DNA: TGTGCCAGCAGCCTACGCACAGGGGGGGAGACCCAGTACTTC.

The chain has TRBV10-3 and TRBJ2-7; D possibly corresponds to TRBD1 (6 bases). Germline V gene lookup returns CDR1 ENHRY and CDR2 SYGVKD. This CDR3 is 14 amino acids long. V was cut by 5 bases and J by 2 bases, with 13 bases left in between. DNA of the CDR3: TGTGCCATCAGTAGACAGGAACCCCCCTACGAGCAGTACTTC. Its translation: CAISRQEPPYEQYF.

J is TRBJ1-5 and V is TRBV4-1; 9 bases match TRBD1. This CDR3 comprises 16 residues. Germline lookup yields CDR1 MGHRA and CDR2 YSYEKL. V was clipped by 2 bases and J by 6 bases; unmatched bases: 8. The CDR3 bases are TGCGCCAGCAGCCAATTATCCGGGACAGGGTCTCAGCCCCAGCATTTT. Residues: CASSQLSGTGSQPQHF.